This T cell receptor (beta chain) stems from a study of cytomegalovirus exposure and HLA in healthy donors. Study at large: Earlier work reported 117 million unique TCR beta sequences from about 170 million T cells.

With respect to this clone: The antigen remains unidentified.

This PCR relied on a set of 60 Vbeta primers and 13 Jbeta primers. TCRdb keeps only in-frame clones here, not all; method: immunoSEQ multiplex PCR. The data show around 130,000 clones, around two thirds seen once. The length of the CDR3 is 15 residues. Germline V lookup: CDR1 LNHNV, CDR2 YYDKDF (reference sequence). With 2 bases removed from V and 5 bases from J, the gap between germline ends came to 16 bases. Study-level results: Reports described diagnosis of cytomegalovirus status by the classifier as highly specific and sensitive.

The sequence was collected from a male donor in good health and CMV-seronegative. The chain joins TRBV15 to TRBJ2-7; D possibly corresponds to TRBD1 (6 bases). Sequencing was carried out using PBMCs. CDR3 bases: TGTGCCACCAGCAGACTCGGACAGCCTAGCAACGAGCAGTACTTC. Protein product: CATSRLGQPSNEQYF.